This note documents a single T cell receptor (beta chain) sequence. Its matching antigen is unknown. Scientists made TCR beta cDNA using 5'RACE template switching with UMIs. Reprocessing the 5' RACE reads, TCRdb reports a single entry for every CDR3 protein and omits DNA. Its clone listing holds hundreds of thousands of distinct CDR3 sequences. The source of the sample is a study of T cells expressing NK-cell markers. The CDR3 is 15 residues long. Germline values: CDR1 SGHRS, CDR2 YFSETQ. General study points: Topping the CD3+CD56-NKG2C+ fraction as well were these clonotypes, in a few donors.

Sequenced input: blood T cells: a sorted CD56 or NKG2C T cell subset, CD4+ or CD8+ T cells, or bulk PBMC T cells (not recorded which). The clonotype was recovered from a man younger than 35 in good health. This sequence joins TRBV5-1 and TRBJ2-4; TCRdb's assignment of TRBD1 cannot be checked, as there is no DNA. The CDR3 sequence: CASSSGQGGKNIQYF. The complete variable domain, with remaining parts taken from reference TRBV5-1 and TRBJ2-4, reads KAGVTQTPRYLIKTRGQQVTLSCSPISGHRSVSWYQQTPGQGLQFLFEYFSETQRNKGNFPGRFSGRQFSNSRSEMNVSTLELGDSALYLCASSSGQGGKNIQYFGAGTRLSVL.